These T cell receptor beta chains were read from a single sample in a study of T cells after yellow fever vaccination. TCRdb re-derived calls from the 5' RACE reads in MiXCR, one entry per CDR3 protein. The data hold roughly 150,000 distinct CDR3 sequences, with about 7% observed a single time. The sample consisted of CD4+ T cells sorted from PBMCs, taken 5 to 6 days after the first yellow fever vaccination. The receptors were gathered from a man aged 18 to 29 who received the YFV17D yellow fever vaccine. The CDR3 runs from the conserved cysteine through the conserved F or W. A D gene is named only where the DNA matches it firmly. Only part of the rows carry a size: once, few, many, or a class if the clone is expanded.

D: .
V: TRBV6-5
J: TRBJ1-2
size: many
DNA: TGTGCCAGCAGTTACTCGATGTGGGGGACTAACTATGGCTACACCTTC
CDR3: CASSYSMWGTNYGYTF

D: .
V: TRBV12-3/TRBV12-4
J: TRBJ2-3
size: many
DNA: TGTGCCAGCAGAACAACAGGGATTGGCACAGATACGCAGTATTTT
CDR3: CASRTTGIGTDTQYF

D: .
V: TRBV9
J: TRBJ1-6
size: .
DNA: TGTGCCAGCAGCGGGACAAGTAATTCACCCCTCCACTTT
CDR3: CASSGTSNSPLHF

D: .
V: TRBV29-1
J: TRBJ2-3
size: many
DNA: TGCAGCGTGGATGGGGTCACAGATACGCAGTATTTT
CDR3: CSVDGVTDTQYF

D: .
V: TRBV12-3/TRBV12-4
J: TRBJ1-2
size: .
DNA: TGTGCCAGCAGCTACACCGTCGGAGCCGTCTATGGCTACACCTTC
CDR3: CASSYTVGAVYGYTF

D: .
V: TRBV7-9
J: TRBJ1-2
size: few
DNA: TGTGCCAGCAGCTTAGCCCGGACAGCTACTAACTATGGCTACACCTTC
CDR3: CASSLARTATNYGYTF

D: .
V: TRBV7-6
J: TRBJ2-2
size: many
DNA: TGTGCCAGCAGCCGAGTCCAGGGGTACGGGGAGCTGTTTTTT
CDR3: CASSRVQGYGELFF

D: TRBD2
V: TRBV9
J: TRBJ2-6
size: .
DNA: TGTGCCAGCAGCGTAGGTGGGGGGGCTGGGGCCAACGTCCTGACTTTC
CDR3: CASSVGGGAGANVLTF

D: .
V: TRBV20-1
J: TRBJ1-3
size: .
DNA: TGCAGTGCTAGAGACGAGGGAGGAAACACCATATATTTT
CDR3: CSARDEGGNTIYF

D: .
V: TRBV12-3/TRBV12-4
J: TRBJ1-1
size: many
DNA: TGTGCCAGCAGTTCCACAGGGACTGAAGCTTTCTTT
CDR3: CASSSTGTEAFF

D: TRBD1
V: TRBV7-6
J: TRBJ2-7
size: few
DNA: TGTGCCCCCAAGGGGACAGATCCCTACGAGCAGTACTTC
CDR3: CAPKGTDPYEQYF

D: .
V: TRBV20-1
J: TRBJ2-1
size: few
DNA: TGCAGTGCTAGGGAACTAATTTACAATGAGCAGTTCTTC
CDR3: CSARELIYNEQFF

D: .
V: TRBV4-1
J: TRBJ1-2
size: .
DNA: TGCGCCAGCAGCCAAGATCCGGCAGGGGACTATGGCTACACCTTC
CDR3: CASSQDPAGDYGYTF

D: .
V: TRBV5-4
J: TRBJ2-2
size: few
DNA: TGTGCCAGCAGCATAGACGGGAACACCGGGGAGCTGTTTTTT
CDR3: CASSIDGNTGELFF

D: TRBD2
V: TRBV7-2
J: TRBJ2-3
size: few
DNA: TGTGCCAGCAGCCGGACCTCTAGCGGGGGGGCAGATACGCAGTATTTT
CDR3: CASSRTSSGGADTQYF

D: TRBD1
V: TRBV20-1
J: TRBJ1-5
size: many
DNA: TGCAGTGCTAGAGAAAGGGACAGGTTCAATCAGCCCCAGCATTTT
CDR3: CSARERDRFNQPQHF

D: TRBD2
V: TRBV5-4
J: TRBJ2-3
size: many
DNA: TGTGCCAGCAGCAGACGGACTAGCGGGGAGGATACGCAGTATTTT
CDR3: CASSRRTSGEDTQYF

D: .
V: TRBV12-3/TRBV12-4
J: TRBJ1-5
size: many
DNA: TGTGCCAGCAGTTTCCAAGCTGAGCCCCAGCATTTT
CDR3: CASSFQAEPQHF

D: .
V: TRBV12-3/TRBV12-4
J: TRBJ1-1
size: .
DNA: TGTGCCAGCAGTTCTACAGGGCGCCAGACTGAAGCTTTCTTT
CDR3: CASSSTGRQTEAFF

D: .
V: TRBV27
J: TRBJ2-1
size: .
DNA: TGTGCCAGCAGTCAATCTTTGGGGGGGGCCGTCTACAATGAGCAGTTCTTC
CDR3: CASSQSLGGAVYNEQFF

D: .
V: TRBV4-3
J: TRBJ2-6
size: .
DNA: TGCGCCAGCAGCCAAGATCCGAAGGGGACTGGGGCCAACGTCCTGACTTTC
CDR3: CASSQDPKGTGANVLTF

D: TRBD1
V: TRBV5-1
J: TRBJ1-1
size: many
DNA: TGCGCCAGCAGCTTGAGTCAGGGGGCCACTGAAGCTTTCTTT
CDR3: CASSLSQGATEAFF

D: .
V: TRBV7-2
J: TRBJ1-1
size: many
DNA: TGTGCCAGCAGCCCCACCTTAACAGGCATGAACACTGAAGCTTTCTTT
CDR3: CASSPTLTGMNTEAFF

D: TRBD1
V: TRBV11-2
J: TRBJ1-1
size: few
DNA: TGTGCCAGCAGCTTGAGGTTCGGGACAGTGAACACTGAAGCTTTCTTT
CDR3: CASSLRFGTVNTEAFF

D: TRBD1
V: TRBV7-8
J: TRBJ1-4
size: many
DNA: TGTGCCAGCAGCACCTCCGGGACAGGGCATTTAAAACTGTTTTTT
CDR3: CASSTSGTGHLKLFF

D: TRBD1
V: TRBV7-9
J: TRBJ2-7
size: few
DNA: TGTGCCAGCAGCTTCCTCGCCCGGACAGGGTCCTACGAGCAGTACTTC
CDR3: CASSFLARTGSYEQYF

D: .
V: TRBV7-2
J: TRBJ2-1
size: many
DNA: TGTGCCAGCATCGCAGGGGGGGATACCTACAATGAGCAGTTCTTC
CDR3: CASIAGGDTYNEQFF

D: .
V: TRBV11-2
J: TRBJ2-3
size: many
DNA: TGTGCCAGCAGCTTACTGGGGCGCACAGATACGCAGTATTTT
CDR3: CASSLLGRTDTQYF

D: .
V: TRBV27
J: TRBJ1-2
size: .
DNA: TGTGCCAGCAGTTTATTAGGGGAAGACTATGGCTACACCTTC
CDR3: CASSLLGEDYGYTF

D: TRBD1
V: TRBV7-6
J: TRBJ1-1
size: many
DNA: TGTGCCAGCAGCTTAGGCAGGGGGCCGCCTGAAGCTTTCTTT
CDR3: CASSLGRGPPEAFF